The source of this T cell receptor (beta chain) is a study of blood T cell repertoires in COVID-19. Study-level background: Whether acute or convalescent, the COVID-19 samples came from the United States, Italy and Spain. T cells, B-cell-depleted T cells, or PBMCs supplied cDNA or gDNA.

V dropped 3 bases and J dropped 4 bases, with 10 bases sitting between them. Germline V CDR1 and CDR2: SGDLS, YYNGEE. The CDR3 is made up of 14 amino acids. Authors' processing steps: Estimation of nucleated cell counts was performed using reference gene primer amplification. Repertoires were generated with immunoSEQ multiplex PCR, while TCRdb's copy carries only in-frame clones and drops some. V and J calls and clone size are copied from that table; D and trimming were computed from the DNA. The data show roughly 500,000 clones, approximately 89% seen once. The chain links TRBV9 to TRBJ1-4; possible D gene TRBD1, 6 bases. This TCR was sampled from a man aged 18 to 30 with COVID-19, enrolled during active disease. The sample comprised peripheral blood. In nucleotides, the CDR3 is TGTGCCAGCAGCGCGACAGGACTTAATGAAAAACTGTTTTTT. Its protein product is CASSATGLNEKLFF. The full variable domain, rest sourced from reference TRBV9 and TRBJ1-4, is DSGVTQTPKHLITATGQRVTLRCSPRSGDLSVYWYQQSLDQGLQFLIQYYNGEERAKGNILERFSAQQFPDLHSELNLSSLELGDSALYFCASSATGLNEKLFFGSGTQLSVL.